This paragraph reports one T cell receptor (beta chain). Its target is unknown. This entry belongs to a study of T cell responses to AZD1222 COVID-19 vaccine. The method was immunoSEQ multiplex PCR; TCRdb's version includes in-frame clones alone and lacks a portion of them. The table lists over 85,000 clones, around 87% of them singletons. General observations from the study: Every sample of the repertoires postdated the peak T cell response.

Trimming stripped 4 bases from V and 0 bases from J, with 12 bases between. From germline, CDR1 is MGHDK and CDR2 SYGVNS. CDR3 length: 16 amino acids. Sample: peripheral blood, taken on day 0 of AZD1222 vaccination. This TCR came from an adult in good health. The V gene is TRBV25-1, the J gene TRBJ1-4; D is unclear. Here the CDR3 DNA reads TGTGCCAGCAGTGCCCTCCAACCCGCAACTAATGAAAAACTGTTTTTT. Translated: CASSALQPATNEKLFF. The complete variable domain, with remaining parts taken from reference TRBV25-1 and TRBJ1-4, reads EADIYQTPRYLVIGTGKKITLECSQTMGHDKMYWYQQDPGMELHLIHYSYGVNSTEKGDLSSESTVSRIRTEHFPLTLESARPSHTSQYLCASSALQPATNEKLFFGSGTQLSVL.